One and the same sample provided the 20 T cell receptor beta chains below, sequenced in a study of T cell changes during pregnancy in multiple sclerosis. The table came from immunoSEQ multiplex PCR; TCRdb's copy has only in-frame clones and leaves some out. The data show about 40,000 clones, 91% seen once. The material was CD8+ T cells from peripheral blood mononuclear cells, obtained before pregnancy. The receptors shown here come from a female donor with multiple sclerosis, enrolled in a pregnancy study.

The rearrangement links TRBV10-3 to TRBJ2-2; D gene uncertain. The CDR3 is 13 residues long. Trimming stripped 9 bases from V and 6 bases from J, with 14 bases between. Germline CDR1 is ENHRY and CDR2 is SYGVKD. CDR3 residues: CAMSTSASGELFF. CDR3 DNA: TGTGCCATGAGTACTTCTGCGTCCGGGGAGCTGTTTTTT.

V is TRBV7-9 and J is TRBJ2-7, with 10 bases fitting TRBD1. CDR1 is SEHNR, CDR2 FQNEAQ, per germline (reference sequence). This CDR3 has 14 residues. With 3 bases clipped from V and 5 bases from J, the junction kept 4 bases outside the gene matches. The CDR3 sequence is CASSLGTGVNEQYF. The CDR3 nucleotides read TGTGCCAGCAGCTTGGGGACAGGGGTCAACGAGCAGTACTTC.

J is TRBJ1-1 and V is TRBV19; D may be TRBD1 (6 bases). The CDR3 sequence is 15 residues long. Looked up from germline, CDR1 is LNHDA and CDR2 is SQIVND (reference sequence). Trimming pared 3 bases from V and 2 bases from J, leaving 13 bases between. CDR3 DNA: TGTGCCAGTAGTATGGGGCAGGGGCTAAACACTGAAGCTTTCTTT. Its protein is CASSMGQGLNTEAFF.

The chain has TRBV18 and TRBJ1-5, with D possibly matching TRBD1 (5 bases). Per germline, CDR1 KGHSH and CDR2 LQKENI. The V gene lost 3 bases and the J gene lost 0 bases, with 15 bases spanning the gap. CDR3 size: 17 residues. CDR3 sequence (DNA): TGTGCCAGCTCACCGGTTGGCGGAGGGGATAGCAATCAGCCCCAGCATTTT. Amino acid sequence: CASSPVGGGDSNQPQHF.

The gene calls are TRBV29-1 and TRBJ2-7; TRBD1 is a possible D gene (5 bases). CDR3 length: 12 amino acids. CDR1 and CDR2 from the germline V gene are SQVTM and ANQGSEA. V dropped 7 bases and J dropped 3 bases, with 13 bases sitting between them. This CDR3 reads CSALGVVYEQYF. CDR3 bases: TGCAGCGCCCTAGGGGTGGTCTACGAGCAGTACTTC.

This chain links TRBV9 with TRBJ1-1; D might be TRBD1 (6 bases). Germline assignment: CDR1 SGDLS and CDR2 YYNGEE. V was shortened by 0 bases and J by 6 bases, with 12 bases between the two germline ends. This CDR3 region has 14 residues. The CDR3 DNA follows: TGTGCCAGCAGCGTAGCTGCAACAGGGTCTGAAGCTTTCTTT. It encodes CASSVAATGSEAFF.

V gene TRBV9 combines with J gene TRBJ2-1, with D maybe TRBD1 (6 bases). The germline V and J ends were trimmed by 3 bases and 3 bases, with 13 bases remaining between them. CDR1 is SGDLS, CDR2 YYNGEE, per germline. The CDR3 totals 15 residues. The CDR3 sequence is CASSAPQGGYNEQFF. CDR3 in DNA: TGTGCCAGCAGCGCTCCACAGGGCGGCTACAATGAGCAGTTCTTC.

In DNA, the CDR3 is TGTGCCATCGGACTAGCGGGAGGCGATACGCAGTATTTT. This translates into CAIGLAGGDTQYF. The chain carries TRBV10-3 and TRBJ2-3; 14 positions match TRBD2. Trimming took 8 bases from V and 6 from J; bases not matched to a gene: 1. This CDR3 has 13 amino acids. The germline gives CDR1 ENHRY, CDR2 SYGVKD.

The J gene is TRBJ2-1, the V gene TRBV7-9, with 9 bases lining up with TRBD2. V shed 5 bases, J shed 7 bases, and the junction held 18 bases outside the gene matches. The CDR3 has 18 amino acids. Looked up from germline, CDR1 is SEHNR and CDR2 is FQNEAQ (reference sequence). In nucleotides, the CDR3 is TGTGCCAGCAGCCCTCCAGGGGGGTGGAGCGGGGGGATTAATGAGCAGTTCTTC. Amino acid sequence: CASSPPGGWSGGINEQFF.

This clone was found once. The gene calls are TRBV7-9 and TRBJ1-1; D uncertain. The CDR3 covers 15 residues. Trimming took 1 base from V and 1 from J, leaving 10 bases between them. Germline loops: CDR1 SEHNR, CDR2 FQNEAQ (reference sequence). CDR3 bases: TGTGCCAGCAGCTTAGGCCCAGTCCCGAACACTGAAGCTTTCTTT. This gives the protein CASSLGPVPNTEAFF. The complete variable domain, with remaining parts taken from reference TRBV7-9 and TRBJ1-1, reads DTGVSQNPRHKITKRGQNVTFRCDPISEHNRLYWYRQTLGQGPEFLTYFQNEAQLEKSRLLSDRFSAERPKGSFSTLEIQRTEQGDSAMYLCASSLGPVPNTEAFFGQGTRLTVV.

V usage is TRBV5-4 and J usage is TRBJ2-5, with 9 nucleotides matching TRBD2. The junction had 4 bases not matched to a gene; V was cut back by 0 bases and J by 4 bases. This CDR3 contains 15 residues. Germline values: CDR1 SGHNT, CDR2 YYREEE (reference sequence). The CDR3 loop reads CASSLGGAGGETQYF. The DNA of the CDR3 is TGTGCCAGCAGCTTGGGGGGAGCGGGAGGAGAGACCCAGTACTTC. The whole variable domain, filled in from reference TRBV5-4 and TRBJ2-5, reads ETGVTQSPTHLIKTRGQQVTLRCSSQSGHNTVSWYQQALGQGPQFIFQYYREEENGRGNFPPRFSGLQFPNYSSELNVNALELDDSALYLCASSLGGAGGETQYFGPGTRLLVL.

The gene calls are TRBV13 and TRBJ2-2; tentatively, D is TRBD2 (5 bases). The CDR3 is 15 residues long. Germline V gene lookup returns CDR1 PRHDT and CDR2 FYEKMQ (reference sequence). The V and J ends lost 4 bases and 3 bases respectively, with 12 bases between them. CDR3 bases: TGTGCCAGCAGCTCCGGGGATTCCCACACCGGGGAGCTGTTTTTT. Translation gives CASSSGDSHTGELFF.

The J gene is TRBJ2-7, the V gene TRBV5-1; D perhaps matches TRBD1 (6 bases). Germline-derived CDR1 and CDR2 are SGHRS and YFSETQ. This CDR3 comprises 15 residues. The V end lost 4 bases, the J end lost 3 bases, and 17 bases lay between the germline ends. The CDR3 is CASSLYRDLDYEQYF. CDR3 DNA sequence: TGCGCCAGCAGCCTTTACAGGGACCTCGACTACGAGCAGTACTTC.

The chain joins TRBV19 to TRBJ2-7; 8 nucleotides agree with TRBD1. The CDR3 contains 17 residues. Germline assignment: CDR1 LNHDA and CDR2 SQIVND (reference sequence). V trimming: 6 bases; J trimming: 3 bases; junction bases outside the gene matches: 16. The CDR3: CASRERDRTDLFYEQYF. CDR3 DNA: TGTGCCAGTAGGGAAAGGGACAGGACCGATCTATTCTACGAGCAGTACTTC.

The gene calls are TRBV29-1 and TRBJ2-7, with a possible D match to TRBD1 (6 bases). Germline CDR1 SQVTM, CDR2 ANQGSEA. V was clipped by 6 bases and J by 2 bases, with 20 bases between them. The CDR3 is made up of 15 amino acids. CDR3 coding DNA: TGCAGCGTCCCACCCGACAGGACCAAACCCTACGAGCAGTACTTC. Translated, it gives CSVPPDRTKPYEQYF.

The genes are TRBV27 and TRBJ2-7; 8 bases are shared with TRBD1. This CDR3 is 12 amino acids long. V was clipped by 6 bases and J by 6 bases; unmatched bases: 4. CDR1 is MNHEY and CDR2 is SMNVEV in the germline V gene (reference sequence). CDR3 protein: CASRLGQGEQYF. DNA for the CDR3: TGTGCCAGCAGGCTTGGACAGGGCGAGCAGTACTTC.

This clone was seen a handful of times. The chain links TRBV19 to TRBJ1-1; tentative D call: TRBD1 (5 bases). Trimming shortened V by 3 bases and J by 4 bases, and 18 bases separated the two germline ends. The CDR3 has 16 residues. The germline V gene encodes CDR1 LNHDA and CDR2 SQIVND (reference sequence). Here the CDR3 DNA reads TGTGCCAGTAGTATGTGGGTAGGGGAGGTGATCACTGAAGCTTTCTTT. Translating it yields CASSMWVGEVITEAFF.

This chain links TRBV19 with TRBJ1-5; maybe TRBD1 (5 bases). The CDR3 extends over 15 amino acids. The germline V gene encodes CDR1 LNHDA and CDR2 SQIVND (reference sequence). V gave up 2 bases and J gave up 6 bases, with 14 bases separating them. The CDR3 region is CASSIPGGSRQPQHF. CDR3 in DNA: TGTGCCAGTAGTATACCGGGGGGGTCACGTCAGCCCCAGCATTTT.

The V gene is TRBV27, the J gene TRBJ2-2, with TRBD1 identical over 7 bases. The junction had 6 bases not matched to a gene; V was cut back by 3 bases and J by 8 bases. The germline CDR1 and CDR2 sequences are MNHEY and SMNVEV (reference sequence). CDR3 length equals 14 residues. In nucleotides, the CDR3 is TGTGCCAGCAGTTTTACAGGGGTTAGAGGGGAGCTGTTTTTT. Protein product: CASSFTGVRGELFF.

The V gene is TRBV19, the J gene TRBJ1-1, with D unresolved. Germline values: CDR1 LNHDA, CDR2 SQIVND (reference sequence). The CDR3 is 14 amino acids. The ends were cut back, 5 bases at V and 1 base at J, with 11 bases in the middle. The DNA for the CDR3 is TGTGCCAGTAGTCATAGTGGCGGGAACACTGAAGCTTTCTTT. It specifies CASSHSGGNTEAFF. Drawing the rest from reference TRBV19 and TRBJ1-1, the complete variable domain is DGGITQSPKYLFRKEGQNVTLSCEQNLNHDAMYWYRQDPGQGLRLIYYSQIVNDFQKGDIAEGYSVSREKKESFPLTVTSAQKNPTAFYLCASSHSGGNTEAFFGQGTRLTVV.